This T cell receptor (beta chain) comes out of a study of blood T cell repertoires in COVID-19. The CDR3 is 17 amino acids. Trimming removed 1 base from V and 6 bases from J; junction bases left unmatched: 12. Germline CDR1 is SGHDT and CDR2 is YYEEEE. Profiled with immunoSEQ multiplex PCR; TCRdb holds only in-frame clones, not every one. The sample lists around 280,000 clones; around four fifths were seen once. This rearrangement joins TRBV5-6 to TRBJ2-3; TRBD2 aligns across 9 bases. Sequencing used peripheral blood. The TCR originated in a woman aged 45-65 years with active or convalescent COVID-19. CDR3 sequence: CASSLRVSGRGLDTQYF. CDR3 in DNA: TGTGCCAGCAGCTTGAGGGTTAGCGGGAGAGGATTGGATACGCAGTATTTT.